This entry is about one T cell receptor beta chain. Its antigen is currently unknown. The record originates from a study of T cell responses to AZD1222 COVID-19 vaccine. At the level of the study: It was second doses at about 4 or about 12 weeks that were pooled.

Method: immunoSEQ multiplex PCR; TCRdb's copy keeps in-frame clones and lacks some. The sample includes approximately 180,000 clones, more than 90% seen only once; the top ten take 2.6%. Germline CDR1 PRHDT, CDR2 FYEKMQ (reference sequence). Trimming took 4 bases from V and 2 from J; bases not matched to a gene: 6. This CDR3 spans 16 amino acids. General study points: Increased Spike-specific TCR breadth and depth were observed after two AZD1222 doses.

The clonotype comes from an adult in good health. The sample here was peripheral blood, taken on day 0 of AZD1222 vaccination. The chain uses TRBV13 and TRBJ2-1; TRBD2 matches at 9 bases. The CDR3 reads CASSSRLAGPYNEQFF. The CDR3 DNA is TGTGCCAGCAGCTCGAGGCTAGCGGGACCCTACAATGAGCAGTTCTTC.